These 10 T cell receptor beta chains came from one sample sequenced in a study of T cells in AML relapse after transplant. Instead of multiplex PCR, a modified RACE PCR amplified TCR alpha and beta from RNA. Using its own MiXCR run on the PCR reads, TCRdb lists one record per CDR3 protein. The profile shows 300 to 350 distinct CDR3 sequences, about 18% of them singletons. The sequenced material came from bone marrow. The receptors here all came from a human donor in good health.

By its share, this clonotype is medium-sized. One base away lies a much larger clone, so this may be a sequencing read error. This chain joins TRBV5-1 and TRBJ1-1; D ambiguous. Germline CDR1 SGHRS, CDR2 YFSETQ. This CDR3 spans 14 amino acids. The CDR3 DNA reads as TGCGTCAGCAGCCAGACCGCGAAGAACACTGAAGCTTTCTTT. Protein sequence: CVSSQTAKNTEAFF.

By sample share, this clonotype is large. The V and J genes are TRBV5-1 and TRBJ1-1; D is uncertain. The CDR3 is made up of 13 amino acids. Trimming removed 2 bases from V and 1 base from J, with 6 bases in between. Germline loops: CDR1 SGHRS, CDR2 YFSETQ. CDR3 protein: CASSFMGNTEAFF. CDR3 bases: TGCGCCAGCAGCTTTATGGGGAACACTGAAGCTTTCTTT.

In this sample, this clonotype is hyperexpanded. CDR3 loop: CASSEDMNTEAFF. The DNA of the CDR3 is TGTGCCAGCAGTGAAGACATGAACACTGAAGCTTTCTTT. The V call is TRBV6-4, the J call TRBJ1-1, with D unresolved. The germline gives CDR1 MRHNA, CDR2 SNTAGT. This CDR3 has 13 residues. V was trimmed by 3 bases and J by 0 bases, leaving 5 bases between them.

This clonotype is termed large. The V gene is TRBV9, the J gene TRBJ1-4; D gene ambiguous. The CDR3 covers 14 residues. Germline values: CDR1 SGDLS, CDR2 YYNGEE. Trimming stripped 8 bases from V and 2 bases from J, with 13 bases between. In nucleotides, the CDR3 is TGTGCCAGTGGTGCTGGAGATACTAATGAAAAACTGTTTTTT. This encodes CASGAGDTNEKLFF.

In its sample, this clonotype ranks as large. As DNA, the CDR3 is TGCAGTGCTAGAGATCCGGCCATGCGCCCCGATTCACCCCTCCACTTT. Its protein product is CSARDPAMRPDSPLHF. The chain joins TRBV20-1 to TRBJ1-6; no definite D call. Germline CDR1 DFQATT, CDR2 SNEGSKA (reference sequence). CDR3 size: 16 residues. Trimming took 0 bases from V and 8 from J, leaving 17 bases between them.

This clonotype is termed large. V and J are TRBV6-4 and TRBJ2-1; 11 bases are shared with TRBD2. The junction had 7 bases not matched to a gene; V was cut back by 8 bases and J by 7 bases. CDR1 MRHNA and CDR2 SNTAGT come from the germline V gene. The CDR3 spans 14 residues. CDR3 nucleotides: TGTGCCAGCGAAGAGACTAGCGGGGCGAATGAGCAGTTCTTC. Translating it yields CASEETSGANEQFF.

Judged by abundance, this clonotype is medium-sized (0.01 to 0.1%). CDR3 coding DNA: TGTGCCAGCAGCACCGGCTCCCAGGGGCCTAATGAAAAACTGTTTTTT. Translation: CASSTGSQGPNEKLFF. The genes are TRBV7-2 and TRBJ1-4, with D tentatively TRBD1 (6 bases). V lost 5 bases to trimming and J lost 3 bases, with 16 bases between them. This CDR3 comprises 16 residues. The germline CDR1 and CDR2 sequences are SGHTA and FQGNSA.

By share, this clonotype counts as large. The V gene is TRBV24-1, the J gene TRBJ1-1; D is unresolved. The V gene's germline CDR1 is KGHDR and CDR2 SFDVKD. The CDR3 covers 12 residues. V lost 0 bases to trimming and J lost 10 bases, with 8 bases between them. The CDR3 DNA is TGTGCCACCAGTGATTTGGGGGAACGAGCTTTCTTT. Translating gives CATSDLGERAFF.

This clonotype rates as large. The chain has TRBV5-1 and TRBJ2-2, with a possible D match to TRBD2 (7 bases). The V gene's germline CDR1 is SGHRS and CDR2 YFSETQ. The length of the CDR3 is 16 residues. With 3 bases removed from V and 0 bases from J, the gap between germline ends came to 12 bases. For the CDR3, the DNA is TGCGCCAGCAGCTCCACGGGGGGCTCGAACACCGGGGAGCTGTTTTTT. Amino acid sequence: CASSSTGGSNTGELFF.

V is TRBV10-3 and J is TRBJ1-1, with D maybe TRBD1 (5 bases). The CDR3 is 11 residues long. Germline V gene data show CDR1 as ENHRY and CDR2 as SYGVKD. V shed 10 bases and J shed 6 bases, with 12 bases lying between them. The CDR3 sequence is CATNPGSEAFF. The CDR3 DNA is TGTGCCACCAACCCAGGGTCTGAAGCTTTCTTT.